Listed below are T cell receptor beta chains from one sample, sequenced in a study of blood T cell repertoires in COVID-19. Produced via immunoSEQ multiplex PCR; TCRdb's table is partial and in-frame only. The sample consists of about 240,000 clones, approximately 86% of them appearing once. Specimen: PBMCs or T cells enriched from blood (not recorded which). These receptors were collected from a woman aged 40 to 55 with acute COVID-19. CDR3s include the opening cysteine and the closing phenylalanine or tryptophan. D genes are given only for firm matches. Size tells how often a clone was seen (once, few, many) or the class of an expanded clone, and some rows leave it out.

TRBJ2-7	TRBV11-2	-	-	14	CASSLVWDRGEQYF	TGTGCCAGCAGCTTAGTATGGGATAGGGGCGAGCAGTACTTC
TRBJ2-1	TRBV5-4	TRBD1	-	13	CASSLTGVNEQFF	TGTGCCAGCAGCTTAACAGGGGTCAATGAGCAGTTCTTC
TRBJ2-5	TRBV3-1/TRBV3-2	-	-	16	CASSQDDRTGKKTQYF	TGTGCCAGCAGCCAAGATGACAGGACCGGGAAGAAGACCCAGTACTTC
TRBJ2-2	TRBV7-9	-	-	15	CASSPNRVNTGELFF	TGTGCCAGCAGCCCGAACAGGGTTAACACCGGGGAGCTGTTTTTT
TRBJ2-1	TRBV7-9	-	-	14	CASSYRVSYNEQFF	TGTGCCAGCAGCTACAGAGTCTCCTACAATGAGCAGTTCTTC
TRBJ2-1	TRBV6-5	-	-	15	CASSPGGLSYNEQFF	TGTGCCAGCAGCCCCGGGGGTTTGTCCTACAATGAGCAGTTCTTC
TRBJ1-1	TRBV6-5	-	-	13	CASSYFGDTEAFF	TGTGCCAGCAGTTACTTTGGAGACACTGAAGCTTTCTTT
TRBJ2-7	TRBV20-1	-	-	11	CSARDRDEQYF	TGCAGTGCTAGAGACCGGGACGAGCAGTACTTC
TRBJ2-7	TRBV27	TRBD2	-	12	CASGAGYRVQYF	TGTGCCAGCGGAGCGGGGTATAGGGTGCAGTACTTC
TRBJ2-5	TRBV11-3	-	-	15	CASSFQGPPGGTQYF	TGTGCCAGCAGCTTTCAGGGGCCGCCGGGCGGGACCCAGTACTTC
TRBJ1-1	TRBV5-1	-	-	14	CASSLHRENTEAFF	TGCGCCAGCAGTTTACACAGAGAGAACACTGAAGCTTTCTTT
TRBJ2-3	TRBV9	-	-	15	CASSFIASSTDTQYF	TGTGCCAGCAGTTTTATAGCGTCAAGCACAGATACGCAGTATTTT
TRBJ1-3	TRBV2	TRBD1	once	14	CASRSTGVGNTIYF	TGTGCCAGCAGATCCACAGGGGTTGGAAACACCATATATTTT
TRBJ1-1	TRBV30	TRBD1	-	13	CAWITGAGAEAFF	TGTGCCTGGATTACAGGGGCTGGAGCTGAAGCTTTCTTT
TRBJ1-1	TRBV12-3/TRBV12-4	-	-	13	CASSSWTATEAFF	TGTGCCAGCAGTTCATGGACAGCCACTGAAGCTTTCTTT
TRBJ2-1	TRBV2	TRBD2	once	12	CASSARLAEQFF	TGTGCCAGCAGTGCCCGACTAGCGGAGCAGTTCTTC
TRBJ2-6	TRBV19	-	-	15	CASSPAGSGANVLTF	TGTGCCAGTAGTCCAGCAGGGTCTGGGGCCAACGTCCTGACTTTC
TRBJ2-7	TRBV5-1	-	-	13	CASSLDRANEQYF	TGCGCCAGCAGCTTGGACAGGGCGAACGAGCAGTACTTC
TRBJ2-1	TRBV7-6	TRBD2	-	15	CASSLAAGGRGEQFF	TGTGCCAGCAGCTTAGCCGCGGGAGGCAGAGGTGAGCAGTTCTTC
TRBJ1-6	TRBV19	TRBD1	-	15	CASSTTGQENSPLHF	TGTGCCAGTAGTACCACGGGACAGGAGAATTCACCCCTCCACTTT
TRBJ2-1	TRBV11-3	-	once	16	CASSPSAAEAYNEQFF	TGTGCCAGCAGCCCCTCCGCCGCCGAGGCATACAATGAGCAGTTCTTC
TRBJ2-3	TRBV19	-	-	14	CASSIGQSTDTQYF	TGTGCCAGTAGTATTGGACAGAGCACAGATACGCAGTATTTT
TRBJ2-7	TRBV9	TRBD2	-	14	CASSVSRDYYEQYF	TGTGCCAGCAGCGTAAGCAGGGACTACTACGAGCAGTACTTC
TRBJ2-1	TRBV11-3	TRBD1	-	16	CASRGPGQGFSNEQFF	TGTGCCAGCAGGGGTCCGGGACAGGGGTTTTCCAATGAGCAGTTCTTC
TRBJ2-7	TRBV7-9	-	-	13	CASSLARSYEQYF	TGTGCCAGCAGCTTAGCGAGATCCTACGAGCAGTACTTC
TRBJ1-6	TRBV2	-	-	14	CASSDRQGNSPLHF	TGTGCCAGCAGTGATAGGCAGGGGAATTCACCCCTCCACTTT
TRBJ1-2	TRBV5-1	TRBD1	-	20	CASSLDSSGGSNGDLNGYTF	TGCGCCAGCAGCTTGGACTCATCAGGGGGTTCAAACGGCGACCTTAATGGCTACACCTTC
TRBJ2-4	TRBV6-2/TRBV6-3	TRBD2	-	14	CASSNSGSKNIQYF	TGTGCCAGCAGCAATAGCGGGAGTAAAAACATTCAGTACTTC
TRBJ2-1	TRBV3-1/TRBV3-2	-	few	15	CASSQDGFSYNEQFF	TGTGCCAGCAGCCAAGATGGCTTCTCCTACAATGAGCAGTTCTTC